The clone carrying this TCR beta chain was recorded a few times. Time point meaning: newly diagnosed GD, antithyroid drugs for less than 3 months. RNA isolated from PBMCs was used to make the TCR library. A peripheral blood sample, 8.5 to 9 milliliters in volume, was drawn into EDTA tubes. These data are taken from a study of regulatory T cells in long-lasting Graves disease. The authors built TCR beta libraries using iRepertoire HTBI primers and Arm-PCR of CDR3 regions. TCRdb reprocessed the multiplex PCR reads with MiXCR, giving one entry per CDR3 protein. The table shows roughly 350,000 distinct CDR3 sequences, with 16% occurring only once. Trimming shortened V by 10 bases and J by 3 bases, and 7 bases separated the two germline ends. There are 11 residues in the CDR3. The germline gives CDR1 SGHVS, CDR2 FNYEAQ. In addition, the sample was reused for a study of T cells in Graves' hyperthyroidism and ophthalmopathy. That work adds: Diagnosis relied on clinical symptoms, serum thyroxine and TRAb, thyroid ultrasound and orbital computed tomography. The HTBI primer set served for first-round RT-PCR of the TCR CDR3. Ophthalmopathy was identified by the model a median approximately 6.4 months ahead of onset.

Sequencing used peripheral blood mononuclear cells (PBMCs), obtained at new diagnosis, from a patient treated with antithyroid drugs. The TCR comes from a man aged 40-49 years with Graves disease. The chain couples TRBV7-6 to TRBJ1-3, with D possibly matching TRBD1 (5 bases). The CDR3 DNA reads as TGTGCCACAAGGGGTGGAAACACCATATATTTT. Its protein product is CATRGGNTIYF.